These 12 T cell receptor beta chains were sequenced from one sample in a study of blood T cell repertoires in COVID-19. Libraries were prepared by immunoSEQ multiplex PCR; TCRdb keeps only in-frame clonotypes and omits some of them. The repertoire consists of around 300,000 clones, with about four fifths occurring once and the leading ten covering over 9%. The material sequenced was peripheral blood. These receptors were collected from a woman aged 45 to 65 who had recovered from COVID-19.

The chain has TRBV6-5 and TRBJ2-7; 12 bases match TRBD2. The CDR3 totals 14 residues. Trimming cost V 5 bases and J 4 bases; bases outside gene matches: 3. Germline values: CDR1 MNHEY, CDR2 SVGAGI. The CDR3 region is CASSPTSGGYEQYF. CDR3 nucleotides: TGTGCCAGCAGTCCGACTAGCGGGGGTTACGAGCAGTACTTC.

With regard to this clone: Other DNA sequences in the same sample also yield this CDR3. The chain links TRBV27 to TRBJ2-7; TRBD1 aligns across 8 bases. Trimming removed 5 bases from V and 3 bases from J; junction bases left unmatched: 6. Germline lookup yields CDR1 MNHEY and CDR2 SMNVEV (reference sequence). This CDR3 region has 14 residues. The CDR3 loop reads CASSPGTGGYEQYF. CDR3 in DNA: TGTGCCAGCAGTCCCGGGACAGGAGGCTACGAGCAGTACTTC.

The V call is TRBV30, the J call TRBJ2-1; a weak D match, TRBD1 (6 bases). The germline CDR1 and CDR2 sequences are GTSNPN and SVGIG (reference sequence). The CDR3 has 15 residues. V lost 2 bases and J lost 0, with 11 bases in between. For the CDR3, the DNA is TGTGCCTGGAGTCCCGGACAGAGCTCCTACAATGAGCAGTTCTTC. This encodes CAWSPGQSSYNEQFF. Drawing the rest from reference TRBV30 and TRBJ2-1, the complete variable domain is SQTIHQWPATLVQPVGSPLSLECTVEGTSNPNLYWYRQAAGRGLQLLFYSVGIGQISSEVPQNLSASRPQDRQFILSSKKLLLSDSGFYLCAWSPGQSSYNEQFFGPGTRLTVL.

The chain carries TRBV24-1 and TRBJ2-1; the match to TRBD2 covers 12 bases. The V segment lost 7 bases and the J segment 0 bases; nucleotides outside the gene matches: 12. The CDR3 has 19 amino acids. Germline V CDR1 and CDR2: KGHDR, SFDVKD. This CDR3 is CATSHGLAGPHSSYNEQFF. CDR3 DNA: TGTGCCACCAGCCACGGACTAGCGGGACCACACAGCTCCTACAATGAGCAGTTCTTC.

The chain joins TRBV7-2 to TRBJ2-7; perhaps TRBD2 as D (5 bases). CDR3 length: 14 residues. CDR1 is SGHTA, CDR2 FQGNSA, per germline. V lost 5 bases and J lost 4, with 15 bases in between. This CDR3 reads CASSPLIGEYEQYF. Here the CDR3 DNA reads TGTGCCAGCAGCCCGCTTATTGGGGAGTACGAGCAGTACTTC.

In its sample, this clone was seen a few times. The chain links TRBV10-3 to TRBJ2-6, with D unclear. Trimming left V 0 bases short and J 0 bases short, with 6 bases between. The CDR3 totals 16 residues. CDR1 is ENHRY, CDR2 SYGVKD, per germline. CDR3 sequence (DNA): TGTGCCATCAGTGAGTCGGGCGACTCTGGGGCCAACGTCCTGACTTTC. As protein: CAISESGDSGANVLTF.

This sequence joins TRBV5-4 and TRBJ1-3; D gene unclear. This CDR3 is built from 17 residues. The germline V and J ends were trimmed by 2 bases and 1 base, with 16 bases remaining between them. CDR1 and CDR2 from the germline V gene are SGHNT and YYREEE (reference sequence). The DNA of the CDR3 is TGTGCCAGCAGCTTTAAACAGTCATCATTTTCTGGAAACACCATATATTTT. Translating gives CASSFKQSSFSGNTIYF.

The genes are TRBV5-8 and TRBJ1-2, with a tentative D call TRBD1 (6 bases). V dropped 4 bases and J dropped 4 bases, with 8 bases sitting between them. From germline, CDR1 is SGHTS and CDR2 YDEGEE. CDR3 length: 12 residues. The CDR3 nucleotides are TGTGCCAGCAGCAAGGACAGCTATGGCTACACCTTC. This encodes CASSKDSYGYTF.

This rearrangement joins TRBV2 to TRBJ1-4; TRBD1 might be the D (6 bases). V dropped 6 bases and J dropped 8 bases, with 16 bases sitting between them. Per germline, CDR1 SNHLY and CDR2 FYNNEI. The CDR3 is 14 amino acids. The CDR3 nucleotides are TGTGCCAGCAGGAACCGACAGGTGCAGGAAAAACTGTTTTTT. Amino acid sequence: CASRNRQVQEKLFF.

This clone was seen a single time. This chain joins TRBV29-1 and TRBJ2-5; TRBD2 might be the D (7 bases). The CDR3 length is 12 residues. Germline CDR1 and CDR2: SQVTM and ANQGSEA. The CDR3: CSGGGQLETQYF. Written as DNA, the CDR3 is TGCAGTGGGGGGGGGCAGTTGGAGACCCAGTACTTC.

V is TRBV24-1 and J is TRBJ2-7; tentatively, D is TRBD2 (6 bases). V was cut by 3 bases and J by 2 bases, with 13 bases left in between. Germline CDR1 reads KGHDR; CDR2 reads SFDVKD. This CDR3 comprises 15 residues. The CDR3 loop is CATSDPGTETYEQYF. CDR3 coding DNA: TGTGCCACCAGTGATCCTGGGACTGAGACCTACGAGCAGTACTTC.

The CDR3 coding sequence is TGTGCCAGCAGCACCTGGACAGGGGGCGAGTGGCAGCCCCAGCATTTT. Its protein is CASSTWTGGEWQPQHF. This chain uses TRBV7-9 with TRBJ1-5, with TRBD1 matching 11 bases. The CDR3 spans 16 residues. The V segment lost 5 bases and the J segment 7 bases; nucleotides outside the gene matches: 10. CDR1 and CDR2 from the germline V gene are SEHNR and FQNEAQ (reference sequence).